A selection of T cell receptor beta chains follows, all from one sample in a study of T-cell reconstitution after alpha-beta-depleted transplantation in children. Each CDR3 protein gets one entry after TCRdb re-called the PCR reads with MiXCR. The sample carries approximately 400,000 distinct CDR3 sequences, roughly a tenth recorded once. The sequences come from PBMCs from the stem cell graft donor, collected from the stem cell graft. These receptors were taken from a human donor who donated a stem cell graft to a child with acute myeloid leukemia. CDR3s include the opening cysteine and the closing phenylalanine or tryptophan. The D gene is left open where the match is weak. Part of the rows lack a size; the others show once, few, many or a class for expanded clones.

d_gene: .; j_gene: TRBJ1-4; v_gene: TRBV7-2; abundance: .; CDR3aa: CASSLVERGEKLFF; CDR3nt: TGTGCCAGCAGCTTAGTAGAGCGAGGCGAAAAACTGTTTTTT
d_gene: TRBD2; j_gene: TRBJ2-7; v_gene: TRBV29-1; abundance: few; CDR3aa: CSVEGREGPYEQYF; CDR3nt: TGCAGCGTTGAGGGCCGGGAGGGCCCCTACGAGCAGTACTTC
d_gene: .; j_gene: TRBJ1-5; v_gene: TRBV6-5; abundance: many; CDR3aa: CASSSQEGQPQHF; CDR3nt: TGTGCCAGCAGTTCCCAGGAGGGCCAGCCCCAGCATTTT
d_gene: .; j_gene: TRBJ1-5; v_gene: TRBV5-1; abundance: few; CDR3aa: CASSLAPQGGGQPQHF; CDR3nt: TGCGCCAGCAGCTTGGCCCCCCAGGGAGGTGGTCAGCCCCAGCATTTT
d_gene: .; j_gene: TRBJ1-1; v_gene: TRBV12-3/TRBV12-4; abundance: many; CDR3aa: CASPSPAFF; CDR3nt: TGTGCCAGCCCTTCACCAGCTTTCTTT
d_gene: TRBD1; j_gene: TRBJ1-6; v_gene: TRBV19; abundance: .; CDR3aa: CASSIKGQTNSPLHF; CDR3nt: TGTGCCAGTAGTATAAAGGGACAGACCAATTCACCCCTCCACTTT
d_gene: TRBD2; j_gene: TRBJ2-1; v_gene: TRBV20-1; abundance: .; CDR3aa: CSASRTGLAGAGGEQFF; CDR3nt: TGCAGTGCTAGCCGCACTGGACTAGCGGGAGCAGGGGGTGAGCAGTTCTTC
d_gene: .; j_gene: TRBJ2-4; v_gene: TRBV21-1; abundance: .; CDR3aa: CASSPPGTPSSLGSKNIQYF; CDR3nt: TGTGCCAGCAGCCCCCCCGGGACACCTTCTTCCTTGGGTAGCAAAAACATTCAGTACTTC
d_gene: TRBD1; j_gene: TRBJ1-1; v_gene: TRBV12-3/TRBV12-4; abundance: few; CDR3aa: CASSFRPGQAEAFF; CDR3nt: TGTGCCAGCAGTTTTCGCCCCGGACAGGCTGAAGCTTTCTTT
d_gene: .; j_gene: TRBJ1-2; v_gene: TRBV7-8; abundance: few; CDR3aa: CASSYTAGRNYGYTF; CDR3nt: TGTGCCAGCAGCTATACCGCGGGGAGGAACTATGGCTACACCTTC
d_gene: .; j_gene: TRBJ2-7; v_gene: TRBV20-1; abundance: .; CDR3aa: CSAGDFYEQYF; CDR3nt: TGCAGTGCTGGTGACTTTTACGAGCAGTACTTC
d_gene: .; j_gene: TRBJ2-1; v_gene: TRBV7-6; abundance: .; CDR3aa: CASSFTWGGSYNEQFF; CDR3nt: TGTGCCAGCAGCTTTACGTGGGGTGGATCCTACAATGAGCAGTTCTTC
d_gene: .; j_gene: TRBJ1-2; v_gene: TRBV5-5; abundance: .; CDR3aa: CASSFRTGTPYGYTF; CDR3nt: TGTGCCAGCAGCTTTAGAACAGGAACCCCCTATGGCTACACCTTC
d_gene: .; j_gene: TRBJ2-7; v_gene: TRBV14; abundance: few; CDR3aa: CASSQWSGSPYEQYF; CDR3nt: TGTGCCAGCAGCCAATGGTCCGGGTCCCCCTACGAGCAGTACTTC
d_gene: .; j_gene: TRBJ2-7; v_gene: TRBV20-1; abundance: few; CDR3aa: CSALAPGYEQYF; CDR3nt: TGCAGTGCTCTAGCCCCGGGATACGAGCAGTACTTC
d_gene: .; j_gene: TRBJ2-7; v_gene: TRBV9; abundance: .; CDR3aa: CASSFSGSSPSYEQYF; CDR3nt: TGTGCCAGCAGTTTCTCCGGGTCCTCCCCCTCCTACGAGCAGTACTTC
d_gene: .; j_gene: TRBJ1-3; v_gene: TRBV4-1; abundance: .; CDR3aa: CASSQDGGTGNTIYF; CDR3nt: TGCGCCAGCAGCCAAGATGGGGGAACGGGAAACACCATATATTTT
d_gene: TRBD2; j_gene: TRBJ2-3; v_gene: TRBV6-2/TRBV6-3; abundance: .; CDR3aa: CASSLGDYRSTDTQYF; CDR3nt: TGTGCCAGCAGTCTCGGGGACTACCGGAGTACAGATACGCAGTATTTT
d_gene: .; j_gene: TRBJ1-6; v_gene: TRBV10-3; abundance: .; CDR3aa: CAISESSYNSPLHF; CDR3nt: TGTGCCATCAGTGAGAGCTCCTATAATTCACCCCTCCACTTT
d_gene: TRBD1; j_gene: TRBJ2-1; v_gene: TRBV29-1; abundance: few; CDR3aa: CSVEASGTGAYNEQFF; CDR3nt: TGCAGCGTTGAAGCTTCCGGGACAGGGGCCTACAATGAGCAGTTCTTC
d_gene: TRBD1; j_gene: TRBJ2-7; v_gene: TRBV7-9; abundance: few; CDR3aa: CASSGYGQDYEQYF; CDR3nt: TGTGCCAGCAGCGGGTACGGACAGGACTACGAGCAGTACTTC
d_gene: .; j_gene: TRBJ2-7; v_gene: TRBV12-3/TRBV12-4; abundance: .; CDR3aa: CASSFQGTYEQYF; CDR3nt: TGTGCCAGCAGTTTTCAGGGCACCTACGAGCAGTACTTC
d_gene: .; j_gene: TRBJ2-7; v_gene: TRBV9; abundance: few; CDR3aa: CASSAGEGLSAQYF; CDR3nt: TGTGCCAGCAGCGCAGGGGAGGGTTTGAGTGCGCAGTACTTC
d_gene: .; j_gene: TRBJ1-1; v_gene: TRBV9; abundance: many; CDR3aa: CASSGYRNTEAFF; CDR3nt: TGTGCCAGCAGCGGCTACAGGAACACTGAAGCTTTCTTT
d_gene: .; j_gene: TRBJ2-3; v_gene: TRBV5-5; abundance: many; CDR3aa: CASSFGYTQYF; CDR3nt: TGTGCCAGCAGCTTCGGATATACGCAGTATTTT
d_gene: .; j_gene: TRBJ2-1; v_gene: TRBV5-5; abundance: many; CDR3aa: CASTGDRNGLEQFF; CDR3nt: TGTGCCAGCACTGGGGACCGGAACGGATTGGAGCAGTTCTTC
d_gene: TRBD2; j_gene: TRBJ2-1; v_gene: TRBV7-9; abundance: few; CDR3aa: CATVSPRASGANEQFF; CDR3nt: TGTGCCACCGTTTCCCCCCGGGCTAGCGGGGCGAATGAGCAGTTCTTC
d_gene: TRBD1; j_gene: TRBJ1-1; v_gene: TRBV29-1; abundance: few; CDR3aa: CSVTRQGAGTEAFF; CDR3nt: TGCAGCGTTACGAGACAGGGGGCCGGGACTGAAGCTTTCTTT
d_gene: TRBD2; j_gene: TRBJ2-1; v_gene: TRBV11-3; abundance: .; CDR3aa: CASSLVLAGVDSQFF; CDR3nt: TGTGCCAGCAGCTTAGTTCTAGCGGGAGTAGATTCGCAGTTCTTC
d_gene: .; j_gene: TRBJ1-4; v_gene: TRBV4-1; abundance: many; CDR3aa: CASSQAPAAGEKLFF; CDR3nt: TGCGCCAGCAGCCAAGCCCCTGCTGCGGGTGAAAAACTGTTTTTT
d_gene: .; j_gene: TRBJ2-1; v_gene: TRBV10-3; abundance: few; CDR3aa: CAISMADNEQFF; CDR3nt: TGTGCCATAAGTATGGCGGACAATGAGCAGTTCTTC
d_gene: TRBD2; j_gene: TRBJ2-1; v_gene: TRBV29-1; abundance: .; CDR3aa: CSVVGTSGSGSYNEQFF; CDR3nt: TGCAGCGTTGTCGGGACTAGCGGGAGTGGTTCCTACAATGAGCAGTTCTTC
d_gene: .; j_gene: TRBJ2-7; v_gene: TRBV6-5; abundance: .; CDR3aa: CASSSSGQQYF; CDR3nt: .
d_gene: TRBD2; j_gene: TRBJ2-3; v_gene: TRBV20-1; abundance: .; CDR3aa: CSASKASGGAGDTQYF; CDR3nt: TGCAGTGCTAGCAAGGCTAGCGGGGGGGCAGGCGATACGCAGTATTTT
d_gene: .; j_gene: TRBJ1-3; v_gene: TRBV20-1; abundance: many; CDR3aa: CSARVAGTGNTIYF; CDR3nt: TGCAGTGCTAGAGTCGCCGGTACTGGAAACACCATATATTTT
d_gene: .; j_gene: TRBJ2-1; v_gene: TRBV7-9; abundance: .; CDR3aa: CASSFSVLWQLF; CDR3nt: TGTGCCAGCAGCTTTTCGGTATTGTGGCAGCTCTTC
d_gene: .; j_gene: TRBJ2-7; v_gene: TRBV9; abundance: few; CDR3aa: CASSVGSEYYEQYF; CDR3nt: TGTGCCAGCAGCGTAGGGTCAGAGTACTACGAGCAGTACTTC